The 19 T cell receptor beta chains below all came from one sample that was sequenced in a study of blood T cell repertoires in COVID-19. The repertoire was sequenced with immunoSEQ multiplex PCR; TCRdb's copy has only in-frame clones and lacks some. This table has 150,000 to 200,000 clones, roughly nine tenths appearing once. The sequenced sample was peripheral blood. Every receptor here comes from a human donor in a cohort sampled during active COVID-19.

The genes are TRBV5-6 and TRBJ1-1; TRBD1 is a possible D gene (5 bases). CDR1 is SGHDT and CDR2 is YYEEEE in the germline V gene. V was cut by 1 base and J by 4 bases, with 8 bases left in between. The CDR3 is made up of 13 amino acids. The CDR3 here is CASSLPGPTEAFF. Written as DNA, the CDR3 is TGTGCCAGCAGCTTGCCAGGGCCCACTGAAGCTTTCTTT.

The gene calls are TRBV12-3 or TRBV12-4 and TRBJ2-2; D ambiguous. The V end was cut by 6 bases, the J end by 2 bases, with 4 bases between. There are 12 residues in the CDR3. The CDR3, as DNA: TGTGCCAGCAGAACAAACACCGGGGAGCTGTTTTTT. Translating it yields CASRTNTGELFF.

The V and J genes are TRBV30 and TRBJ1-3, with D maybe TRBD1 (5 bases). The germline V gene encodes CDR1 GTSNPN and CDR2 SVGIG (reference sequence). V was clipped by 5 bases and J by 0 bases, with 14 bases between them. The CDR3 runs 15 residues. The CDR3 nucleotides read TGTGCCTGGGGGCCAGGGTACCGCTCTGGAAACACCATATATTTT. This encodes CAWGPGYRSGNTIYF. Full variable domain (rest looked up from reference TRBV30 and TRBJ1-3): SQTIHQWPATLVQPVGSPLSLECTVEGTSNPNLYWYRQAAGRGLQLLFYSVGIGQISSEVPQNLSASRPQDRQFILSSKKLLLSDSGFYLCAWGPGYRSGNTIYFGEGSWLTVV.

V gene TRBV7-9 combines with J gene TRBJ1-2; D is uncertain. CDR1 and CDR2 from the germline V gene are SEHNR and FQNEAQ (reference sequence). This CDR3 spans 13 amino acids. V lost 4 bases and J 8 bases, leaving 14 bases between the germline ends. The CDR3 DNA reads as TGTGCCAGCAGCTCTACTAGGCGGGCAGGCTACACCTTC. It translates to CASSSTRRAGYTF. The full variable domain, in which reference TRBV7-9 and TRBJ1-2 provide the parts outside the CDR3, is DTGVSQNPRHKITKRGQNVTFRCDPISEHNRLYWYRQTLGQGPEFLTYFQNEAQLEKSRLLSDRFSAERPKGSFSTLEIQRTEQGDSAMYLCASSSTRRAGYTFGSGTRLTVV.

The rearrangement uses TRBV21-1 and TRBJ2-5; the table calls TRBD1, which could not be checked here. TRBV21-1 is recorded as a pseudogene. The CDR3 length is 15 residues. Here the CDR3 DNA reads TGTGCCAGCAGCACGCCGGGACAGGAACAAGAGACCCAGTACTTC. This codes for CASSTPGQEQETQYF.

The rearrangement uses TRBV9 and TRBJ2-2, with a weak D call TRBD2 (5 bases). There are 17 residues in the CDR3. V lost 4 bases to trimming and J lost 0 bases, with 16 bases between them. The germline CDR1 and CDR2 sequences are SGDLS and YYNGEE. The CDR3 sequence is CASSLHPGESNTGELFF. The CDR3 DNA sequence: TGTGCCAGCAGCCTTCACCCCGGGGAATCGAACACCGGGGAGCTGTTTTTT.

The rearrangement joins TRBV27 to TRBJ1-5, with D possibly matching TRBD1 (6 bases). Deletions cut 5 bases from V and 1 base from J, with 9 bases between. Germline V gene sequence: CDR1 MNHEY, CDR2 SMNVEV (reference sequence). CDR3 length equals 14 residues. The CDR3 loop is CASSRTVSNQPQHF. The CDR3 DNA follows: TGTGCCAGCAGTAGGACAGTGAGCAATCAGCCCCAGCATTTT.

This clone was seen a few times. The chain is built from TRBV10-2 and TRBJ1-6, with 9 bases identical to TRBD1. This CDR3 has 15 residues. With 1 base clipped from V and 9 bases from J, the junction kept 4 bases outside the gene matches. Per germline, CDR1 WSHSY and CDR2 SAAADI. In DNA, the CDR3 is TGCGCCAGCAGTGAGTGGGGACAGGGAGGTTCACCCCTCCACTTT. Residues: CASSEWGQGGSPLHF.

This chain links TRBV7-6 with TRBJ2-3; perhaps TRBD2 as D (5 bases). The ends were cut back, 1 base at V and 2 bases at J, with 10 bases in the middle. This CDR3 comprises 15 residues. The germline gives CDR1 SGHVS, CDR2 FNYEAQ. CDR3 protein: CASSLEHRDTDTQYF. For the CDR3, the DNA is TGTGCCAGCAGCTTAGAGCATCGGGACACAGATACGCAGTATTTT.

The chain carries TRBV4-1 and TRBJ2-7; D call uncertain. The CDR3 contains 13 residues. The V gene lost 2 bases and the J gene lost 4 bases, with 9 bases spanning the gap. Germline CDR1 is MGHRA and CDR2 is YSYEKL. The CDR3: CASSQPGPYEQYF. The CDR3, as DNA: TGCGCCAGCAGCCAACCAGGCCCATACGAGCAGTACTTC.

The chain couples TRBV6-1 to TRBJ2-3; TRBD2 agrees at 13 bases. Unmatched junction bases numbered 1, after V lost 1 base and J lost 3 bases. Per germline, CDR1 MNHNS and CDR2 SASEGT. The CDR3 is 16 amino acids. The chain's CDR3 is CASSEGTSGRTDTQYF. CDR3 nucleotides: TGTGCCAGCAGTGAAGGGACTAGCGGGAGAACAGATACGCAGTATTTT.

The CDR3 DNA follows: TGTGCCAGCAGTGAGGTGGGACAGGACCAAGAGACCCAGTACTTC. Protein sequence: CASSEVGQDQETQYF. This sequence joins TRBV2 and TRBJ2-5; 8 bases are shared with TRBD1. The CDR3 totals 15 residues. Unmatched junction bases numbered 3, after V lost 3 bases and J lost 0 bases. CDR1 is SNHLY, CDR2 FYNNEI, per germline.

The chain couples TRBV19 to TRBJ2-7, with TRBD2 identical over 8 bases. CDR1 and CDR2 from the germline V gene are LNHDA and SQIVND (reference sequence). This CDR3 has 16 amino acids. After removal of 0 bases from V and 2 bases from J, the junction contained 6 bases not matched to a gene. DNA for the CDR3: TGTGCCAGTAGTATAGAACTCGCGGGAGGCCCCTACGAGCAGTACTTC. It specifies CASSIELAGGPYEQYF.

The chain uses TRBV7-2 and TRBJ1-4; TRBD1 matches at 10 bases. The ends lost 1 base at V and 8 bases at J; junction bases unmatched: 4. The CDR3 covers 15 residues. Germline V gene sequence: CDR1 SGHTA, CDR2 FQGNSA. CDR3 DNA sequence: TGTGCCAGCAGCTTAGGACAGGGGGCTGGGGAAAAACTGTTTTTT. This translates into CASSLGQGAGEKLFF.

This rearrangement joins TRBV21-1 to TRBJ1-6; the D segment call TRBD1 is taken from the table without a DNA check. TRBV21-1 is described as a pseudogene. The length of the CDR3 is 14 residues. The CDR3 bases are TGTGCCAGCAAAGGACAGGGGGCTTATTCACCCCTCCACTTT. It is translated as CASKGQGAYSPLHF.

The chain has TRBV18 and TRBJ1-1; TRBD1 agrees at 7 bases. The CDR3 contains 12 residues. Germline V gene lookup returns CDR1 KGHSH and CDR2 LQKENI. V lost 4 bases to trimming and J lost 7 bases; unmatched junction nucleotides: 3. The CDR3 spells CASSRRDSEAFF. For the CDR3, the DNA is TGTGCCAGCTCACGTAGGGACAGTGAAGCTTTCTTT. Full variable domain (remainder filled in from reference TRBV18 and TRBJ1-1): NAGVMQNPRHLVRRRGQEARLRCSPMKGHSHVYWYRQLPEEGLKFMVYLQKENIIDESGMPKERFSAEFPKEGPSILRIQQVVRGDSAAYFCASSRRDSEAFFGQGTRLTVV.

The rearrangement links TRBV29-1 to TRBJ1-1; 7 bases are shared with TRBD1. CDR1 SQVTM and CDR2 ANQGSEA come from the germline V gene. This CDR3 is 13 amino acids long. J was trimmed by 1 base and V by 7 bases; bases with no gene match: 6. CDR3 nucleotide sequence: TGCAGCGATGAGACAGGGAGGAACACTGAAGCTTTCTTT. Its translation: CSDETGRNTEAFF.

Written as DNA, the CDR3 is TGTGCCTGGAGTGTTAAGGCGGCCCATCAATCATCCCAGCCCCAGCATTTT. Translating gives CAWSVKAAHQSSQPQHF. The J gene is TRBJ1-5, the V gene TRBV30, with D unresolved. Trimming took off 0 bases at V and 7 bases at J, with 22 bases between the two ends. CDR1 is GTSNPN, CDR2 SVGIG, per germline (reference sequence). The CDR3 sequence is 17 residues long.

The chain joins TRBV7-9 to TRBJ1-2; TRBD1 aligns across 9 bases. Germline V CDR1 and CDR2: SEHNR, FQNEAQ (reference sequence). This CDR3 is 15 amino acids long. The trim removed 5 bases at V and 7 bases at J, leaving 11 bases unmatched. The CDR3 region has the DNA TGTGCCAGCAGCCCTCCGGGACAGGGCAAGTTTGGCTACACCTTC. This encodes CASSPPGQGKFGYTF.